This T cell receptor beta chain was documented in a study of OX40 agonist ivuxolimab in advanced cancers. Study in general: Partial responses were achieved by three patients, of whom one had hepatocellular carcinoma and two had cutaneous melanoma. Study-wide results and caveats: Clonal expansion by week 6 occurred in CD4+ and CD8+ blood T cells (at 0.1 to 3.0 mg/kg). Researchers did not establish what antigens the expanded peripheral T cells target. CD8+ T cells were the subset that, on average, had more expanded clones than CD4+.

A note on this clone: Antigen specificity is unknown.

Assay: immunoSEQ multiplex PCR; the TCRdb copy retains only in-frame clones and omits some. The sample contains about 83,000 clones, about 86% of which appear only once. This receptor was identified in an adult with an advanced solid tumor such as melanoma, head and neck, liver or kidney cancer. This sample comprised CD4+ or CD8+ T cells sorted from blood, obtained in a trial of the OX40 agonist ivuxolimab.

CDR3 sequence (DNA): TGTGCCTGGAGTGAAGAGGCCACCTCTGGAAACACCATATATTTT. Protein: CAWSEEATSGNTIYF. The chain employs TRBV30 and TRBJ1-3; unclear D gene. Germline CDR1 GTSNPN, CDR2 SVGIG (reference sequence). V was trimmed by 1 base and J by 0 bases, leaving 10 bases between them. CDR3 length equals 15 residues. The whole variable domain, filled in from reference TRBV30 and TRBJ1-3, reads SQTIHQWPATLVQPVGSPLSLECTVEGTSNPNLYWYRQAAGRGLQLLFYSVGIGQISSEVPQNLSASRPQDRQFILSSKKLLLSDSGFYLCAWSEEATSGNTIYFGEGSWLTVV.